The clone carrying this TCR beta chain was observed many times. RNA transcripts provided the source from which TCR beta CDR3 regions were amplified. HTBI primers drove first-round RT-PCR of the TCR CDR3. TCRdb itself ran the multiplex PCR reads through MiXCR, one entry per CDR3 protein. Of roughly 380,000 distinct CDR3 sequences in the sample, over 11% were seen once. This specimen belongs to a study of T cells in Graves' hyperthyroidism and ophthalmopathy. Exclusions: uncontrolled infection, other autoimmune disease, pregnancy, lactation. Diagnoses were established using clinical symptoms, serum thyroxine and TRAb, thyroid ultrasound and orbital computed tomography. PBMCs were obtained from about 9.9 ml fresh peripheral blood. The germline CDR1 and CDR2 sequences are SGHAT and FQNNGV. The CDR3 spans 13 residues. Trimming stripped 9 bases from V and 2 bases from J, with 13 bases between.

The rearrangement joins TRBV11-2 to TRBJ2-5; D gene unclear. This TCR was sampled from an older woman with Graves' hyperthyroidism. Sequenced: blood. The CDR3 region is CASTWRLQETQYF. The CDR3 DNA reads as TGTGCCAGTACCTGGCGGTTACAAGAGACCCAGTACTTC.